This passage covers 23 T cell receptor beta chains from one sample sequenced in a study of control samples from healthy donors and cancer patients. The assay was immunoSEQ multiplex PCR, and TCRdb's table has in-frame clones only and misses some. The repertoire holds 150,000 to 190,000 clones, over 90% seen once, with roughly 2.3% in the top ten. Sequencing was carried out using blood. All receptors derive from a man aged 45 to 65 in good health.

This CDR3 is CASSPRSSGSTDTQYF. CDR3 DNA: TGTGCCAGCTCACCACGGTCTAGCGGGAGTACAGATACGCAGTATTTT. The rearrangement joins TRBV18 to TRBJ2-3, with 10 bases matching TRBD2. The CDR3 length is 16 residues. V lost 1 base, J lost 3 bases, and 4 bases stayed unmatched. Germline CDR1 is KGHSH and CDR2 is LQKENI.

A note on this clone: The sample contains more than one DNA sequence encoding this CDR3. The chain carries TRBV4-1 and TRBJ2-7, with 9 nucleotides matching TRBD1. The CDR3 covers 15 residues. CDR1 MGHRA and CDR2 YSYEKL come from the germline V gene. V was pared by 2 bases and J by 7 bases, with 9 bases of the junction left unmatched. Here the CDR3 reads CASSQPTGGSGEQYF. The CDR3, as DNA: TGCGCCAGCAGCCAACCGACAGGGGGATCGGGAGAGCAGTACTTC.

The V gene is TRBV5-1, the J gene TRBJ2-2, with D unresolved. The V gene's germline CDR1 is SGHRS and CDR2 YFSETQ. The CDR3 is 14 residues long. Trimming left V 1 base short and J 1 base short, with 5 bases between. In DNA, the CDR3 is TGCGCCAGCAGCTTGATGGGGAACACCGGGGAGCTGTTTTTT. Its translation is CASSLMGNTGELFF.

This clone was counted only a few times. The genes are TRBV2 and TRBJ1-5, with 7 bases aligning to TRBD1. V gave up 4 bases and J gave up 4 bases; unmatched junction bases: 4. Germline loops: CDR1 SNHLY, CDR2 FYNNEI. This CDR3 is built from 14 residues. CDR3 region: CASSAGQANQPQHF. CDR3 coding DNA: TGTGCCAGCAGTGCCGGACAGGCGAATCAGCCCCAGCATTTT. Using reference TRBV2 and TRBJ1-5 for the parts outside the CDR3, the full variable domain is EPEVTQTPSHQVTQMGQEVILRCVPISNHLYFYWYRQILGQKVEFLVSFYNNEISEKSEIFDDQFSVERPDGSNFTLKIRSTKLEDSAMYFCASSAGQANQPQHFGDGTRLSIL.

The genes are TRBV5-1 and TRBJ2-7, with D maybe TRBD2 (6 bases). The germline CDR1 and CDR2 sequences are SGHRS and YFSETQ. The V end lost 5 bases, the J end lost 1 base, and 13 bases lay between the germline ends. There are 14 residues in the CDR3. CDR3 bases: TGCGCCAGCAGGTATGGGCGGGATTCCTACGAGCAGTACTTC. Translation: CASRYGRDSYEQYF.

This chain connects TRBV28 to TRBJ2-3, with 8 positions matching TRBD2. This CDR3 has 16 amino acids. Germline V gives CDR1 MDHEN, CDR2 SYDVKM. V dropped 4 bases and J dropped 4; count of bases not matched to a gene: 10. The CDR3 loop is CASSSPGLVFSDTQYF. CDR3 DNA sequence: TGTGCCAGCAGTTCCCCGGGACTAGTTTTCTCAGATACGCAGTATTTT. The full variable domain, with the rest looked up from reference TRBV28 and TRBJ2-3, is DVKVTQSSRYLVKRTGEKVFLECVQDMDHENMFWYRQDPGLGLRLIYFSYDVKMKEKGDIPEGYSVSREKKERFSLILESASTNQTSMYLCASSSPGLVFSDTQYFGPGTRLTVL.

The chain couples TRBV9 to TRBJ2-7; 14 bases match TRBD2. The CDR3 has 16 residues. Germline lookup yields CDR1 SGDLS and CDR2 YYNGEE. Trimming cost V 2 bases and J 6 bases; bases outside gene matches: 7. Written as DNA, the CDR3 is TGTGCCAGCAGCGTGGGACTAGCGGGAGTTGAATCCGAGCAGTACTTC. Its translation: CASSVGLAGVESEQYF.

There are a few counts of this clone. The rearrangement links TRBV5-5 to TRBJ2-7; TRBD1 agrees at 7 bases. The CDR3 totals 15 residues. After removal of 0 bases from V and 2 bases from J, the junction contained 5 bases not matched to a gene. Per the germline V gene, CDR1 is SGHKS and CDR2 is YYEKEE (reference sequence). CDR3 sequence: CASSLGRTGAYEQYF. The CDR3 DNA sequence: TGTGCCAGCAGCTTGGGTCGAACAGGGGCCTACGAGCAGTACTTC.

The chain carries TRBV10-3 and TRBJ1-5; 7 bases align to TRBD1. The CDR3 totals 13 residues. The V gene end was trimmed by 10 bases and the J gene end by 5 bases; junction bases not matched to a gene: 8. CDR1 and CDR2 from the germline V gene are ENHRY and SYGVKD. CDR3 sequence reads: CATRGGADQPQHF. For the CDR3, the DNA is TGTGCCACCAGAGGGGGCGCAGATCAGCCCCAGCATTTT.

CDR3 in amino acids: CASSLRDRPSYEQYF. The CDR3 bases are TGTGCCAGCAGTTTAAGGGACAGGCCGTCCTACGAGCAGTACTTC. The gene calls are TRBV28 and TRBJ2-7; 8 bases align to TRBD1. Germline V gene data show CDR1 as MDHEN and CDR2 as SYDVKM. The CDR3 spans 15 residues. The ends lost 2 bases at V and 1 base at J; junction bases unmatched: 4.

The CDR3 nucleotides are TGTGCCAGCAGCTTGTACTCCCAAGAGACCCAGTACTTC. Translated, it gives CASSLYSQETQYF. The rearrangement uses TRBV5-5 and TRBJ2-5, with D hard to call. Trimming stripped 1 base from V and 1 base from J, with 5 bases between. Germline V gene lookup returns CDR1 SGHKS and CDR2 YYEKEE (reference sequence). CDR3 length: 13 amino acids.

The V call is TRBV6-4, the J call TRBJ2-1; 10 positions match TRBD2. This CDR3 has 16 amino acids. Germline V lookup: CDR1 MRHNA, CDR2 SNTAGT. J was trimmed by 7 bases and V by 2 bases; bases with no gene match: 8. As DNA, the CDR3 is TGTGCCAGCAGTGACCTGGCTAGCGGGAGTTGGAATGAGCAGTTCTTC. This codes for CASSDLASGSWNEQFF.

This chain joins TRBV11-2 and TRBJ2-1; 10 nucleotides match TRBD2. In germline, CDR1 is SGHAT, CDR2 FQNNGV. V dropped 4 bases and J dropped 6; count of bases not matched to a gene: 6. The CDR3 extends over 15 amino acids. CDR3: CASSSAGGGGNEQFF. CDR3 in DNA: TGTGCCAGCAGCTCAGCGGGAGGGGGGGGCAATGAGCAGTTCTTC.

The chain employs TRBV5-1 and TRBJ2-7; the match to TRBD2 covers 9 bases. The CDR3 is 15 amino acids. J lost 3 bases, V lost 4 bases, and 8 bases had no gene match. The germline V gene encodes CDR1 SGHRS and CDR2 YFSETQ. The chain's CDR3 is CASSGSGTSRYEQYF. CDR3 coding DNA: TGCGCCAGCAGCGGATCCGGGACTAGCCGCTACGAGCAGTACTTC.

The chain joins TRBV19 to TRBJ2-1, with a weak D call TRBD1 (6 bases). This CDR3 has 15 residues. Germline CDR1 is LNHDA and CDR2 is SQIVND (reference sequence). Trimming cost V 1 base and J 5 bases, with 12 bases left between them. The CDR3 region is CASSIGQGSHNEQFF. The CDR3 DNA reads TGTGCCAGTAGTATAGGGCAGGGGTCCCACAATGAGCAGTTCTTC.

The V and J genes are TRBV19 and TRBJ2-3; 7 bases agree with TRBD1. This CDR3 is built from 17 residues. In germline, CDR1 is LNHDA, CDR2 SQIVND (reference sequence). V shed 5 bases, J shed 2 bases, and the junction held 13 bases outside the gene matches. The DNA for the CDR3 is TGTGCCAGTAGTGCCATGAGACAGGGCTTGACCACAGATACGCAGTATTTT. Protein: CASSAMRQGLTTDTQYF.

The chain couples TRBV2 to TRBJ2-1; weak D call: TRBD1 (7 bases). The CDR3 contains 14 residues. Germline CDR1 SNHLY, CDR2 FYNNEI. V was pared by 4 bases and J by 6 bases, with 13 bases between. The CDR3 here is CASSVQGGPNEQFF. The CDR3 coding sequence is TGTGCCAGCAGTGTCCAGGGGGGTCCCAATGAGCAGTTCTTC.

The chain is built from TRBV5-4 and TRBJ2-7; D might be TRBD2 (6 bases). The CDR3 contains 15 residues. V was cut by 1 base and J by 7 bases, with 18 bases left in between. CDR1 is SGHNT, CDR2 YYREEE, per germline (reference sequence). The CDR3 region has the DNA TGTGCCAGCAGCTTGCCGGGAGTGGGGTCGGGGGAGCAGTACTTC. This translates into CASSLPGVGSGEQYF.

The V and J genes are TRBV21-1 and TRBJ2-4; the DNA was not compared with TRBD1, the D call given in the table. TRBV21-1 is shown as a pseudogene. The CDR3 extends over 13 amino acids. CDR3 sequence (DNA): TGTGCCAGCAGCAAAGGGCAGGAAAACATTCAGTACTTC. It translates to CASSKGQENIQYF.

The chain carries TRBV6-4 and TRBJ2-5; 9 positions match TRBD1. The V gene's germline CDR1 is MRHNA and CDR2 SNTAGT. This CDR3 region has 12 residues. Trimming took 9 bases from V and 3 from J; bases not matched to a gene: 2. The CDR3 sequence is CARRQGEETQYF. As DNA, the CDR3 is TGTGCCAGACGACAGGGGGAAGAGACCCAGTACTTC.

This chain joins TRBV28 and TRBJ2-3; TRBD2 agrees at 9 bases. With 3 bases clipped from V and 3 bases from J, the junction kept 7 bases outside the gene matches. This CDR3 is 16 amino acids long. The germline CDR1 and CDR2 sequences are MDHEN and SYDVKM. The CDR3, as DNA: TGTGCCAGCAGTTTTGGAGCTAGCGGGAAGACAGATACGCAGTATTTT. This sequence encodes CASSFGASGKTDTQYF.

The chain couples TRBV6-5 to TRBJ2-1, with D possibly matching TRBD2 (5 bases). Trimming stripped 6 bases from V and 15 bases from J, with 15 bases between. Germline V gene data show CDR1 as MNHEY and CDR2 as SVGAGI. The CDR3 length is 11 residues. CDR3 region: CASSRGGLLFF. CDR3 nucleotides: TGTGCCAGCAGCCGCGGAGGACTCCTGTTCTTC.

The CDR3 is CASSLPGSSGANVLTF. CDR3 in DNA: TGTGCCAGCAGTTTACCGGGAAGCTCTGGGGCCAACGTCCTGACTTTC. J is TRBJ2-6 and V is TRBV27, with D possibly matching TRBD2 (5 bases). The CDR3 is 16 amino acids. Germline CDR1 is MNHEY and CDR2 is SMNVEV (reference sequence). V lost 2 bases, J lost 0 bases, and 8 bases lay in between.